The 23 T cell receptor beta chains given below trace back to one sample, sequenced in a study of shared clonotypes between healthy human individuals. CD45RO-negative CD8 cells positively selected for CCR7 made up the naive population, which excluded terminally differentiated effector memory CD45RA+ cells. Repertoires were generated with immunoSEQ multiplex PCR, while TCRdb's copy carries only in-frame clones and drops some. Of over 2,000,000 clones in the sample, about 93% were seen once. The sequenced material came from naive CD8+ T cells from PBMCs. These receptors all stem from a man younger than 35 in good health. Some clones in this sample may be carry-over from other donors' samples.

This clone showed up just a few times. J is TRBJ2-1 and V is TRBV28; 9 nucleotides align to TRBD2. The length of the CDR3 is 14 residues. J lost 7 bases, V lost 3 bases, and 4 bases had no gene match. Per the germline V gene, CDR1 is MDHEN and CDR2 is SYDVKM. The CDR3 sequence: CASSFLAGRNEQFF. Written as DNA, the CDR3 is TGTGCCAGCAGTTTTCTAGCGGGAAGAAATGAGCAGTTCTTC.

V usage is TRBV7-9 and J usage is TRBJ2-3; a weak D match, TRBD2 (5 bases). Germline CDR1 reads SEHNR; CDR2 reads FQNEAQ (reference sequence). V was pared by 5 bases and J by 6 bases, with 12 bases between. The CDR3 is 13 residues long. The CDR3 DNA is TGTGCCAGCAGCACAAGAAGGGAGGATACGCAGTATTTT. As protein: CASSTRREDTQYF.

This clone was counted a few times. This sequence joins TRBV9 and TRBJ1-1; no reliable D call. In germline, CDR1 is SGDLS, CDR2 YYNGEE. This CDR3 has 18 amino acids. V gave up 0 bases and J gave up 0 bases, with 18 bases separating them. As DNA, the CDR3 is TGTGCCAGCAGCGTAGGAATAACGATGGGCAGCTTGAACACTGAAGCTTTCTTT. Translated: CASSVGITMGSLNTEAFF.

J is TRBJ1-5 and V is TRBV28; no clear D gene. V lost 7 bases, J lost 5 bases, and 15 bases lay in between. In germline, CDR1 is MDHEN, CDR2 SYDVKM. This CDR3 spans 14 amino acids. CDR3 DNA sequence: TGTGCCAGCAACCAGGCGGCATTCTATCAGCCCCAGCATTTT. It yields the protein CASNQAAFYQPQHF.

V is TRBV5-6 and J is TRBJ2-7, with D perhaps TRBD2 (5 bases). Trimming shortened V by 3 bases and J by 0 bases, and 7 bases separated the two germline ends. The CDR3 extends over 13 amino acids. In germline, CDR1 is SGHDT, CDR2 YYEEEE. CDR3 loop: CASSSGVSYEQYF. As DNA, the CDR3 is TGTGCCAGCAGCTCCGGGGTCTCCTACGAGCAGTACTTC.

The chain has TRBV28 and TRBJ2-7; D remains unclear. From germline, CDR1 is MDHEN and CDR2 SYDVKM. The V and J ends lost 5 bases and 3 bases respectively, with 14 bases between them. This CDR3 comprises 14 residues. CDR3 nucleotide sequence: TGTGCCAGCAGTAGGGTCGCGATTCTCTACGAGCAGTACTTC. The encoded protein is CASSRVAILYEQYF.

There are a few counts of this clone. Different DNA sequences within this sample yield the same CDR3. This rearrangement joins TRBV7-9 to TRBJ2-5; D gene ambiguous. The germline V gene has CDR1 SEHNR and CDR2 FQNEAQ (reference sequence). The CDR3 is 12 residues long. Trimming stripped 5 bases from V and 5 bases from J, with 9 bases between. The CDR3 spells CASSGGRETQYF. In DNA, the CDR3 is TGTGCCAGCAGCGGTGGACGGGAGACCCAGTACTTC.

The rearrangement joins TRBV27 to TRBJ2-7, with D perhaps given as TRBD1 or TRBD2 (6 bases each). Germline values: CDR1 MNHEY, CDR2 SMNVEV (reference sequence). V dropped 3 bases and J dropped 3 bases, with 18 bases sitting between them. The CDR3 spans 16 residues. CDR3 region: CASSLSGAPARYEQYF. CDR3 nucleotide sequence: TGTGCCAGCAGTTTGTCGGGGGCGCCGGCTCGCTACGAGCAGTACTTC.

This chain connects TRBV28 to TRBJ2-7, with 8 bases identical to TRBD2. V gave up 4 bases and J gave up 2 bases; unmatched junction bases: 4. Germline values: CDR1 MDHEN, CDR2 SYDVKM. The CDR3 loop spans 14 amino acids. The CDR3 here is CASSSVAGPYEQYF. CDR3 in DNA: TGTGCCAGCAGTTCCGTAGCGGGGCCCTACGAGCAGTACTTC.

The rearrangement joins TRBV23-1 to TRBJ1-5; a possible D gene is TRBD1 (5 bases). TRBV23-1 is an ORF, and what it does is uncertain. Trimming left V 0 bases short and J 6 bases short, with 21 bases between. This CDR3 is 18 amino acids long. The CDR3 is CASSQSSRERVKSQPQHF. The CDR3 bases are TGCGCCAGCAGTCAATCGTCCAGGGAACGGGTTAAGAGTCAGCCCCAGCATTTT.

The genes are TRBV9 and TRBJ2-1; 7 bases are a match to TRBD2. In germline, CDR1 is SGDLS, CDR2 YYNGEE. CDR3 length equals 16 residues. The trim removed 0 bases at V and 5 bases at J, leaving 8 bases unmatched. Written as DNA, the CDR3 is TGTGCCAGCAGCGTAGGAGGCGGGAGAGTCAACAATGAGCAGTTCTTC. Translated, it gives CASSVGGGRVNNEQFF.

The chain joins TRBV27 to TRBJ2-3; D may be TRBD1 or TRBD2 (7 bases each). Trimming shortened V by 9 bases and J by 0 bases, and 16 bases separated the two germline ends. The CDR3 consists of 15 residues. Germline V gives CDR1 MNHEY, CDR2 SMNVEV (reference sequence). CDR3: CASRGLAASTDTQYF. In nucleotides, the CDR3 is TGTGCCAGTAGGGGGCTAGCGGCTAGCACAGATACGCAGTATTTT.

The chain employs TRBV9 and TRBJ2-7; D possibly matches TRBD1 or TRBD2 (5 bases each). With 0 bases removed from V and 6 bases from J, the gap between germline ends came to 13 bases. Germline CDR1 is SGDLS and CDR2 is YYNGEE. CDR3 size: 14 residues. This chain's CDR3 is CASSVGGRDPEQYF. CDR3 bases: TGTGCCAGCAGCGTAGGCGGCAGGGACCCCGAGCAGTACTTC.

The chain has TRBV7-9 and TRBJ2-3; D is possibly TRBD2 (5 bases). The V and J ends lost 8 bases and 0 bases respectively, with 24 bases between them. The germline V gene encodes CDR1 SEHNR and CDR2 FQNEAQ (reference sequence). The CDR3 consists of 18 residues. The CDR3 spells CASLQQGPRRASTDTQYF. The DNA of the CDR3 is TGTGCCAGCCTACAACAAGGCCCCCGGCGGGCTAGCACAGATACGCAGTATTTT.

The rearrangement uses TRBV19 and TRBJ1-1; 7 bases map to TRBD1. The CDR3 is 13 residues long. Germline trimming cut 6 bases from V and 4 bases from J; bases unmatched to any gene: 5. Germline CDR1 LNHDA, CDR2 SQIVND (reference sequence). In DNA, the CDR3 is TGTGCCAGTAGGATTTCAGGGGGCACTGAAGCTTTCTTT. Amino acid sequence: CASRISGGTEAFF.

V and J are TRBV5-6 and TRBJ2-7; tentative D call: TRBD1 (5 bases). Trimming left V 0 bases short and J 3 bases short, with 13 bases between. Looked up from germline, CDR1 is SGHDT and CDR2 is YYEEEE. This CDR3 is 15 amino acids long. CDR3 amino acids: CASSLAGLQYYEQYF. CDR3 nucleotide sequence: TGTGCCAGCAGCTTGGCAGGGCTCCAATACTACGAGCAGTACTTC. The full variable domain, with the rest looked up from reference TRBV5-6 and TRBJ2-7, is DAGVTQSPTHLIKTRGQQVTLRCSPKSGHDTVSWYQQALGQGPQFIFQYYEEEERQRGNFPDRFSGHQFPNYSSELNVNALLLGDSALYLCASSLAGLQYYEQYFGPGTRLTVT.

The chain employs TRBV27 and TRBJ2-1; a possible D gene is TRBD2 (6 bases). The germline gives CDR1 MNHEY, CDR2 SMNVEV (reference sequence). Trimming pared 5 bases from V and 0 bases from J, leaving 11 bases between. The CDR3 extends over 15 amino acids. CDR3 protein: CASSSAGSSYNEQFF. CDR3 bases: TGTGCCAGCAGTAGCGCGGGGAGCTCCTACAATGAGCAGTTCTTC.

The CDR3 coding sequence is TGCAGCGGGATGGATAACTATGGCTACACCTTC. Amino acid sequence: CSGMDNYGYTF. The chain employs TRBV29-1 and TRBJ1-2, with D uncertain. The V gene's germline CDR1 is SQVTM and CDR2 ANQGSEA. The CDR3 length is 11 residues. Trimming took 7 bases from V and 1 from J, leaving 7 bases between them.

V and J are TRBV27 and TRBJ2-3; no definite D call. The length of the CDR3 is 17 residues. V gave up 0 bases and J gave up 2 bases, with 15 bases separating them. Germline lookup yields CDR1 MNHEY and CDR2 SMNVEV (reference sequence). CDR3 loop: CASSLSAAVGPTDTQYF. The CDR3 DNA sequence: TGTGCCAGCAGTTTATCGGCTGCGGTTGGGCCCACAGATACGCAGTATTTT.

The gene calls are TRBV19 and TRBJ1-1; D remains unclear. The CDR3 covers 15 residues. Per germline, CDR1 LNHDA and CDR2 SQIVND (reference sequence). The V end was cut by 4 bases, the J end by 6 bases, with 18 bases between. The CDR3 loop is CASSRAVGLISEAFF. CDR3 nucleotide sequence: TGTGCCAGTAGTAGAGCCGTCGGACTCATTTCTGAAGCTTTCTTT.

The chain links TRBV19 to TRBJ2-2; no clear D. The V gene's germline CDR1 is LNHDA and CDR2 SQIVND (reference sequence). Trimming took off 7 bases at V and 1 base at J, with 10 bases between the two ends. This CDR3 comprises 14 residues. The CDR3: CASKGGVNTGELFF. DNA of the CDR3: TGTGCCAGTAAGGGTGGGGTGAACACCGGGGAGCTGTTTTTT.

Concerning this clone itself: A much more abundant neighbour one base away suggests this may be a read error. The gene calls are TRBV11-2 and TRBJ2-1; the D is unclear. The CDR3 covers 13 residues. The germline V gene has CDR1 SGHAT and CDR2 FQNNGV. Trimming left V 5 bases short and J 0 bases short, with 5 bases between. The CDR3 DNA sequence: TGTGCCAGCAGCGCCAGCTCCTACAATGAGCAGTTCTTC. This sequence encodes CASSASSYNEQFF.

The chain carries TRBV7-2 and TRBJ1-2, with 9 bases fitting TRBD1. The CDR3 loop spans 14 amino acids. Looked up from germline, CDR1 is SGHTA and CDR2 is FQGNSA. J was trimmed by 8 bases and V by 4 bases; bases with no gene match: 8. The CDR3 here is CASSSPGTGIGYTF. The CDR3 nucleotides are TGTGCCAGCAGCTCACCCGGGACAGGGATCGGCTACACCTTC.